This T cell receptor (beta chain) was observed in a study of molecular identifiers for immune sequencing clone quantification. About the research overall: Five portions were made in replicates from RNA of approximately 22,000 or 94,000 naive CD8 cells, and four underwent sequencing.

Previously described methods and listed TCR primers were employed for the bulk TCR libraries. TCRdb redid the calling of the PCR reads with MiXCR, one entry per CDR3 protein. The sample records approximately 680,000 distinct CDR3 sequences, roughly 23% being singletons. The CDR3 sequence is 13 residues long. CDR1 and CDR2 (germline): GTSNPN, SVGIG (reference sequence). V was trimmed by 2 bases and J by 2 bases, leaving 8 bases between them. Sorted inputs of roughly 17,000 to 1,100,000 cells, with 10%, 30% or 50% RNA, yielded naive CD8 libraries. Sorting was used to obtain naive CD8 T cells (CD8+CD4-CCR7+CD45RA+).

This sequence was found in a human donor in good health. Some libraries in this study had Jurkat cell RNA spiked in. The chain links TRBV30 to TRBJ2-3; no firm D call. The specimen was naive CD8+ T cells from blood, with Jurkat cell RNA spiked in. Subset here: FACS-sorted CD8+CD4-CCR7+CD45RA+ naive T cells. The CDR3 bases are TGTGCCTGGAGTTTTGGACCCACAGATACGCAGTATTTT. It translates to CAWSFGPTDTQYF. Filled out from reference TRBV30 and TRBJ2-3, the complete variable domain reads SQTIHQWPATLVQPVGSPLSLECTVEGTSNPNLYWYRQAAGRGLQLLFYSVGIGQISSEVPQNLSASRPQDRQFILSSKKLLLSDSGFYLCAWSFGPTDTQYFGPGTRLTVL.